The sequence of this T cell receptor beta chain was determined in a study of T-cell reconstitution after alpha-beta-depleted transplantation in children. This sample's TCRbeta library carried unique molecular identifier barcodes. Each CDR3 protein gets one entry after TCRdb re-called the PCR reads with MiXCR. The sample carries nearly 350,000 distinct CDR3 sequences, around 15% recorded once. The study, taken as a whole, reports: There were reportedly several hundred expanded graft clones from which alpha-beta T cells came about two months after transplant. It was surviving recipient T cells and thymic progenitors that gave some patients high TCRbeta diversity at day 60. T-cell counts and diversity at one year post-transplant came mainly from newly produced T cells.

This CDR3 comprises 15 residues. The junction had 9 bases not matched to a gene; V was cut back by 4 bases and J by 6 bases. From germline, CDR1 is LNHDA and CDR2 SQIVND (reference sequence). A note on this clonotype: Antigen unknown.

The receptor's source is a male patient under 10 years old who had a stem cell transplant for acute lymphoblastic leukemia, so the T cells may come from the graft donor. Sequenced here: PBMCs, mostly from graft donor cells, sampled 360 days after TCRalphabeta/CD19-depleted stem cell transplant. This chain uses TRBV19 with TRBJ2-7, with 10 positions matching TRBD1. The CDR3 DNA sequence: TGTGCCAGTAGTACCGCCGGGACAGGGGCTTTCGAGCAGTACTTC. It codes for CASSTAGTGAFEQYF.